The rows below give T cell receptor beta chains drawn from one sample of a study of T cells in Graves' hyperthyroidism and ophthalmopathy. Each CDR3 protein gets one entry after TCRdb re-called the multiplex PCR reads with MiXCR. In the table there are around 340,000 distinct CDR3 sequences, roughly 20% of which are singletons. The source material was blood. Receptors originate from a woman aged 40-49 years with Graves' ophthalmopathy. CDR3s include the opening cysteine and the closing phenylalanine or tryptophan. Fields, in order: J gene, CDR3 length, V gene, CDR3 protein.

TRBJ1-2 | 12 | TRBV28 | CASNTGDGGYTF
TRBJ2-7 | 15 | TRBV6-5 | CASRAIAGVSYEQYF
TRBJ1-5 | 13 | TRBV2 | CASNRGKNQPQHF
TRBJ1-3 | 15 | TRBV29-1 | CSVVPLGQGENTIYF
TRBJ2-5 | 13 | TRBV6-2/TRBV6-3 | CASSWVGAETQYF
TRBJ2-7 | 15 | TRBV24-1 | CATSEPAGGVSEQYF
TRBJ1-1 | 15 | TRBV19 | CASSWGRGLNTEAFF
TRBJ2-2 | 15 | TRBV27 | CASSLAGGDTGELFF
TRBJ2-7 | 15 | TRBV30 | CACYPAGLAGYEQYF
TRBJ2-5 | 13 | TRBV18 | CASSPLAAETQYF
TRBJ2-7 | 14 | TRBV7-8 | CASSQTVRSYEQYF
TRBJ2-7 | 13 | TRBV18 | CASSPGVSYEQYF
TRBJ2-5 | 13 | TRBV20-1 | CSAIGGGAETQYF
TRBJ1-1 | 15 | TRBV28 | CASSPRRPLPAEAFF
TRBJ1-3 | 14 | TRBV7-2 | CASSPTGTGNTIYF
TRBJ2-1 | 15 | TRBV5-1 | CASSLGTSGRNEQFF
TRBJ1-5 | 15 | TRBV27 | CASKSSVQGFQPQLF
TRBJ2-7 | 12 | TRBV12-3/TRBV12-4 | CASGGRRDEQYF
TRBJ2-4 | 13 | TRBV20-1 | CSALSGRNNIQYF
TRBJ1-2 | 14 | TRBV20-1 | CSARHADFVDGYTF
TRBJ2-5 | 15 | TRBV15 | CATSRDLGQLETQYF
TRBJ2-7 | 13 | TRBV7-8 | CASSLGETYEQYF
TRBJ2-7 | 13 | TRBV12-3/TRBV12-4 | CASSERTGTEQYF
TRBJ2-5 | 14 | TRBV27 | CASSRRLAGETQYF
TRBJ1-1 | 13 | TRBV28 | CASDFGQGTEAFF
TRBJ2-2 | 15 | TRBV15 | CATSRDRGATGELFF
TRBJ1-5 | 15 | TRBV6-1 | CASRPGRENNQPQHF
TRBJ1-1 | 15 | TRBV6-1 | CASSSEDRPNTEAFF
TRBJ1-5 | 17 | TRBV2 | CASSDGPGQGNNQPQHF
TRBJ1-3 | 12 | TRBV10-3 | CAISEGGNTIYF
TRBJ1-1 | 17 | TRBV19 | CASSIIRARGANTEAFF
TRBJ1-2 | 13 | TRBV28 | CASCSDRPYGYTF
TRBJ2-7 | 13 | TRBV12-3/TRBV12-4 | CASSLRQGDEQYF
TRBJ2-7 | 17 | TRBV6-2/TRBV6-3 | CASSSSGQVITPYEQYF
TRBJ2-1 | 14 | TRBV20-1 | CSVFSESSYNEQFF
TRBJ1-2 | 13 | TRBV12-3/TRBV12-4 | CASRNRANYGYTF
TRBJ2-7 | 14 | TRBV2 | CASTVRDREIEQYF
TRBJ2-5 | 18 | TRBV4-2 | CASSQAGTSGRAYETQYF
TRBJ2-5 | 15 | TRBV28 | CASSVWVGQQETQYF
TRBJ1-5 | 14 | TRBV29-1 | CSVRVDNSNQPQHF
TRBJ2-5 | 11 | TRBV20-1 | CSAEVQETQYF
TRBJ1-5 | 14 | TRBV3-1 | CASSQGVQNQPQHF
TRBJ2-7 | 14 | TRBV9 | CASSGQGVGYEQYF
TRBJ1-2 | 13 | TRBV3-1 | CASSFALGDGYTF
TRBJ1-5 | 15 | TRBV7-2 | CASSLGDRYNQPQHF
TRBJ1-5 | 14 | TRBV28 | CASSPETDGQPQHF
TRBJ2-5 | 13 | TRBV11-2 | CASSLEHQETQYF
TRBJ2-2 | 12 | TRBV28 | CASSPIPRELFF
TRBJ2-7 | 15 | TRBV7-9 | CASSLHGDTIYEQYF
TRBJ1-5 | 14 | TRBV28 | CASRSQGFNQPQHF